The 32 T cell receptor beta chains presented below share a single source sample, sequenced in a study of Graves' ophthalmopathy and Graves' hyperthyroidism. RNA transcripts yielded amplified TCR beta CDR3 regions. Following a first-round RT-PCR that used HTBI primers, a second-round multiplex PCR was carried out. TCRdb recomputed calls from the multiplex PCR reads with MiXCR, one row per CDR3 protein. Of hundreds of thousands of distinct CDR3 sequences in the sample, about 24% are singletons; the top ten hold more than 5.5%. The sample was peripheral blood. These receptors were taken from a woman between 18 and 29 years old with stable Graves' hyperthyroidism. Some clones in this sample may be carry-over from other donors' samples.

Ten or more counts support this clonotype. This sequence joins TRBV24-1 and TRBJ1-2; the D gene is possibly TRBD1 (6 bases). Looked up from germline, CDR1 is KGHDR and CDR2 is SFDVKD. Between the trimmed V and J ends, which lost 7 bases and 2 bases, there was a span of 19 bases. The CDR3 runs 16 residues. CDR3 sequence: CATRTPTGRVNYGYTF. CDR3 bases: TGTGCCACCAGGACCCCCACAGGGAGGGTAAACTATGGCTACACCTTC.

The sample holds many counts of this clonotype. The rearrangement links TRBV13 to TRBJ2-5; 9 bases fit TRBD2. Trimming removed 1 base from V and 5 bases from J; junction bases left unmatched: 8. This CDR3 is 16 amino acids long. Germline CDR1 is PRHDT and CDR2 is FYEKMQ (reference sequence). CDR3 nucleotide sequence: TGTGCCAGCAGCTTAGATCGGTTAGCGGGAGTTGAGACCCAGTACTTC. It yields the protein CASSLDRLAGVETQYF. The whole variable domain, filled in from reference TRBV13 and TRBJ2-5, reads AAGVIQSPRHLIKEKRETATLKCYPIPRHDTVYWYQQGPGQDPQFLISFYEKMQSDKGSIPDRFSAQQFSDYHSELNMSSLELGDSALYFCASSLDRLAGVETQYFGPGTRLLVL.

There are many counts of this clonotype. The chain has TRBV29-1 and TRBJ2-5; no clear D. CDR1 and CDR2 (germline): SQVTM, ANQGSEA. This CDR3 spans 13 amino acids. V lost 4 bases to trimming and J lost 0 bases, with 9 bases between them. The DNA of the CDR3 is TGCAGCGTTGCTCGGTCAGACCAAGAGACCCAGTACTTC. Residues: CSVARSDQETQYF.

Concerning this clonotype itself: At one end, the junction sequence differs from germline, possibly due to a read error. CDR3 loop: CSARGRVLEGVTGELFF. The CDR3 coding sequence is TGCAGTGCTAGAGGGAGGGTGCTAGAGGGAGTCACCGGGGAGTTGTTTTTT. The chain combines TRBV20-1 with TRBJ2-2; perhaps TRBD2 as D (6 bases). Germline V lookup: CDR1 DFQATT, CDR2 SNEGSKA (reference sequence). The CDR3 is 17 residues long.

This clonotype was recorded at least ten times. This rearrangement joins TRBV6-1 to TRBJ1-6, with D perhaps TRBD1 (6 bases). V lost 3 bases, J lost 9 bases, and 15 bases lay in between. The CDR3 is made up of 15 amino acids. Germline V lookup: CDR1 MNHNS, CDR2 SASEGT. The CDR3 DNA reads TGTGCCAGCAGTGAGTACCAGGGGCCACTTTCACCCCTCCACTTT. It specifies CASSEYQGPLSPLHF.

A word on this clonotype: With a much larger clone just one base away, this may be a read error. This chain connects TRBV11-2 to TRBJ1-1; D is undetermined. This CDR3 region has 14 residues. Germline assignment: CDR1 SGHAT and CDR2 FQNNGV. The V and J ends lost 5 bases and 2 bases respectively, with 12 bases between them. CDR3 protein: CASSPVQFNTEAFF. For the CDR3, the DNA is TGTGCCAGCAGCCCAGTACAGTTCAACACTGAAGCTTTCTTT. Based on the CDR3 plus reference TRBV11-2 and TRBJ1-1, the full variable domain is EAGVAQSPRYKIIEKRQSVAFWCNPISGHATLYWYQQILGQGPKLLIQFQNNGVVDDSQLPKDRFSAERLKGVDSTLKIQPAKLEDSAVYLCASSPVQFNTEAFFGQGTRLTVV.

This clonotype was counted a few times. The rearrangement joins TRBV11-2 to TRBJ1-5, with TRBD1 matching over 7 bases. CDR1 SGHAT and CDR2 FQNNGV come from the germline V gene. This CDR3 comprises 16 residues. Unmatched junction bases numbered 8, after V lost 5 bases and J lost 1 base. The CDR3 nucleotides read TGTGCCAGCAGCCCCAGGGGGGCTTCAAGCAATCAGCCCCAGCATTTT. This encodes CASSPRGASSNQPQHF.

V is TRBV20-1 and J is TRBJ1-2, with D possibly being TRBD1 (5 bases). CDR1 is DFQATT, CDR2 SNEGSKA, per germline (reference sequence). Trimming took off 3 bases at V and 0 bases at J, with 20 bases between the two ends. The CDR3 sequence is 17 residues long. This chain's CDR3 is CSASHLKGRNANYGYTF. The CDR3 coding sequence is TGCAGTGCTAGTCACTTAAAGGGACGGAACGCTAACTATGGCTACACCTTC.

This clonotype was counted many times. The V and J genes are TRBV6-1 and TRBJ1-1; D not certain. Per germline, CDR1 MNHNS and CDR2 SASEGT. Trimming stripped 1 base from V and 4 bases from J, with 13 bases between. This CDR3 comprises 15 residues. The CDR3 sequence: CASSEGGRIFTEAFF. In DNA form, the CDR3 reads TGTGCCAGCAGTGAAGGGGGAAGGATATTCACTGAAGCTTTCTTT.

At least ten counts were recorded for this clonotype. This rearrangement joins TRBV2 to TRBJ1-5; D is perhaps TRBD1 (5 bases). Germline CDR1 is SNHLY and CDR2 is FYNNEI. Trimming shortened V by 5 bases and J by 1 base, and 24 bases separated the two germline ends. The CDR3 is 19 residues long. The CDR3 here is CASSPLSGAQRESNQPQHF. The CDR3 nucleotides are TGTGCCAGCAGTCCTCTGTCCGGGGCTCAACGGGAGAGCAATCAGCCCCAGCATTTT. The full variable domain, its missing parts supplied by reference TRBV2 and TRBJ1-5, is EPEVTQTPSHQVTQMGQEVILRCVPISNHLYFYWYRQILGQKVEFLVSFYNNEISEKSEIFDDQFSVERPDGSNFTLKIRSTKLEDSAMYFCASSPLSGAQRESNQPQHFGDGTRLSIL.

This clonotype was seen only a few times. This rearrangement joins TRBV3-1 to TRBJ2-2, with TRBD1 matching over 7 bases. The germline CDR1 and CDR2 sequences are LGHDT and YNNKEL (reference sequence). This CDR3 contains 18 residues. With V trimmed by 1 base and J by 4 bases, 12 bases remained unmatched. The CDR3 nucleotides are TGTGCCAGCAGCCAAGTACCCAGGGGGAGTCGCCGCACCGGGGAGCTGTTTTTT. Amino acids: CASSQVPRGSRRTGELFF.

This clonotype was seen only a few times. The chain combines TRBV15 with TRBJ1-2, with D unresolved. The V gene's germline CDR1 is LNHNV and CDR2 YYDKDF (reference sequence). With 0 bases removed from V and 1 base from J, the gap between germline ends came to 12 bases. The CDR3 totals 16 residues. In nucleotides, the CDR3 is TGTGCCACCAGCAGAGATCTGGCAGAATATAACTATGGCTACACCTTC. This encodes CATSRDLAEYNYGYTF. The entire variable domain, with the rest obtained from reference TRBV15 and TRBJ1-2, is as follows: DAMVIQNPRYQVTQFGKPVTLSCSQTLNHNVMYWYQQKSSQAPKLLFHYYDKDFNNEADTPDNFQSRRPNTSFCFLDIRSPGLGDTAMYLCATSRDLAEYNYGYTFGSGTRLTVV.

This clonotype was seen at least ten times. This chain uses TRBV7-2 with TRBJ2-7; 8 bases match TRBD2. The CDR3 consists of 15 residues. The germline CDR1 and CDR2 sequences are SGHTA and FQGNSA. Trimming took 4 bases from V and 3 from J; bases not matched to a gene: 8. In nucleotides, the CDR3 is TGTGCCAGCAGCTCCACAGACGGGGGGGGCTACGAGCAGTACTTC. Amino acid sequence: CASSSTDGGGYEQYF. The full variable domain, completed using reference TRBV7-2 and TRBJ2-7, is GAGVSQSPSNKVTEKGKDVELRCDPISGHTALYWYRQSLGQGLEFLIYFQGNSAPDKSGLPSDRFSAERTGGSVSTLTIQRTQQEDSAVYLCASSSTDGGGYEQYFGPGTRLTVT.

The chain couples TRBV3-1 to TRBJ1-1, with TRBD1 as a possible D gene (5 bases). The CDR3 has 14 residues. CDR1 LGHDT and CDR2 YNNKEL come from the germline V gene (reference sequence). Trimming shortened V by 0 bases and J by 10 bases, and 15 bases separated the two germline ends. CDR3 amino acids: CASSQDLVGRGAFF. In DNA, the CDR3 is TGTGCCAGCAGCCAAGATCTTGTGGGGCGCGGAGCTTTCTTT.

This clonotype was detected ten times or more. The chain has TRBV6-2 or TRBV6-3 and TRBJ1-2; D is unclear. The V end was cut by 0 bases, the J end by 1 base, with 6 bases between. The length of the CDR3 is 14 residues. CDR1 is MNHEY and CDR2 is SVGEGT in the germline V gene. Here the CDR3 DNA reads TGTGCCAGCAGTTACTCGTCCGTTAACTATGGCTACACCTTC. Translated, it gives CASSYSSVNYGYTF.

This chain joins TRBV6-5 and TRBJ2-2; D not resolved. CDR3 length: 15 residues. Germline V gene data show CDR1 as MNHEY and CDR2 as SVGAGI. With 2 bases removed from V and 6 bases from J, the gap between germline ends came to 13 bases. Written as DNA, the CDR3 is TGTGCCAGCAGTTACGGGATTGGACCTTCCGGGGAGCTGTTTTTT. It codes for CASSYGIGPSGELFF.

The table lists this clonotype with many counts. The gene calls are TRBV7-2 and TRBJ1-1; 7 bases match TRBD1. The length of the CDR3 is 14 residues. Trimming cost V 4 bases and J 4 bases; bases outside gene matches: 6. The V gene's germline CDR1 is SGHTA and CDR2 FQGNSA. The CDR3 sequence is CASSSEGGFTEAFF. In DNA, the CDR3 is TGTGCCAGCAGCTCTGAAGGGGGCTTCACTGAAGCTTTCTTT.

The V and J genes are TRBV5-1 and TRBJ1-6; D might be TRBD1 (6 bases). The CDR3 length is 13 residues. Trimming took off 4 bases at V and 8 bases at J, with 10 bases between the two ends. Germline loops: CDR1 SGHRS, CDR2 YFSETQ. DNA of the CDR3: TGCGCCAGCAGCCCCGGACAGTATTCACCCCTCCACTTT. Translating it yields CASSPGQYSPLHF.

This clonotype has more than one count but fewer than ten. The rearrangement uses TRBV14 and TRBJ1-1, with D uncertain. The CDR3 sequence is 16 residues long. V lost 3 bases and J 1 base, leaving 15 bases between the germline ends. In germline, CDR1 is SGHDN, CDR2 FVKESK. CDR3 nucleotides: TGTGCCAGCAGCCACTTAGGAGGACCCGGGAACACTGAAGCTTTCTTT. Protein: CASSHLGGPGNTEAFF.

In this sample, this clonotype turned up many times. The chain has TRBV19 and TRBJ2-2, with 8 positions matching TRBD1. Germline CDR1 LNHDA, CDR2 SQIVND (reference sequence). V was pared by 4 bases and J by 5 bases, with 6 bases of the junction left unmatched. CDR3 size: 15 residues. The CDR3 DNA is TGTGCCAGTAGTACGGACAGGGTCCCGACCGGGGAGCTGTTTTTT. Translating it yields CASSTDRVPTGELFF.

This rearrangement joins TRBV5-5 to TRBJ2-7; 7 bases agree with TRBD1. The CDR3 totals 13 residues. Germline assignment: CDR1 SGHKS and CDR2 YYEKEE (reference sequence). The V and J ends lost 0 bases and 7 bases, in that order; junction bases with no gene match: 4. The CDR3 region has the DNA TGTGCCAGCAGCTTGGCGACAGGGAGAGAGCAGTACTTC. Its translation is CASSLATGREQYF. Supplemented by reference TRBV5-5 and TRBJ2-7, the full variable domain reads DAGVTQSPTHLIKTRGQQVTLRCSPISGHKSVSWYQQVLGQGPQFIFQYYEKEERGRGNFPDRFSARQFPNYSSELNVNALLLGDSALYLCASSLATGREQYFGPGTRLTVT.

This clonotype was recorded many times. The chain employs TRBV20-1 and TRBJ1-1; TRBD1 might be the D (6 bases). The CDR3 is made up of 14 amino acids. Germline lookup yields CDR1 DFQATT and CDR2 SNEGSKA (reference sequence). Trimming left V 8 bases short and J 10 bases short, with 26 bases between. The CDR3 region is CSIFRDTILRGAFF. The DNA for the CDR3 is TGCAGTATTTTCCGGGACACCATATTAAGAGGAGCTTTCTTT.

At least ten counts were recorded for this clonotype. V is TRBV30 and J is TRBJ2-3; the D call may be TRBD1 or TRBD2 (5 bases each). Germline V gene lookup returns CDR1 GTSNPN and CDR2 SVGIG (reference sequence). Trimming shortened V by 5 bases and J by 1 base, and 16 bases separated the two germline ends. The CDR3 consists of 15 residues. The CDR3 sequence is CAWGRDLRGTDTQYF. CDR3 nucleotide sequence: TGTGCCTGGGGTAGGGACCTTCGAGGCACAGATACGCAGTATTTT.

The rearrangement uses TRBV29-1 and TRBJ1-1, with TRBD1 as a possible D gene (6 bases). The CDR3 runs 12 residues. The germline CDR1 and CDR2 sequences are SQVTM and ANQGSEA. V was pared by 4 bases and J by 3 bases, with 9 bases between. The CDR3 nucleotides are TGCAGCGTTGTGCCAGGGGACACTGAAGCTTTCTTT. This gives the protein CSVVPGDTEAFF. Full variable domain (rest looked up from reference TRBV29-1 and TRBJ1-1): SAVISQKPSRDICQRGTSLTIQCQVDSQVTMMFWYRQQPGQSLTLIATANQGSEATYESGFVIDKFPISRPNLTFSTLTVSNMSPEDSSIYLCSVVPGDTEAFFGQGTRLTVV.

The table lists this clonotype with a few counts. The chain uses TRBV30 and TRBJ2-2; possible D gene TRBD1, 6 bases. The germline V gene encodes CDR1 GTSNPN and CDR2 SVGIG (reference sequence). The CDR3 length is 13 residues. Trimming stripped 4 bases from V and 6 bases from J, with 12 bases between. The CDR3 DNA reads TGTGCCTGGAACAGGGCGAGGGCCGGGGAGCTGTTTTTT. Protein: CAWNRARAGELFF.

In its sample, this clonotype was seen many times. J is TRBJ2-5 and V is TRBV29-1; D is perhaps TRBD1 or TRBD2 (7 bases each). Germline values: CDR1 SQVTM, CDR2 ANQGSEA. The V end lost 8 bases, the J end lost 4 bases, and 14 bases lay between the germline ends. The CDR3 extends over 12 amino acids. CDR3 amino acids: CSQGGPRETQYF. The CDR3 DNA follows: TGCAGCCAGGGGGGGCCCAGAGAGACCCAGTACTTC.

This clonotype was observed at least ten times. The V gene is TRBV24-1, the J gene TRBJ1-2; D is uncertain. The ends were cut back, 4 bases at V and 2 bases at J, with 7 bases in the middle. CDR3 length equals 13 residues. Germline CDR1 is KGHDR and CDR2 is SFDVKD. DNA of the CDR3: TGTGCCACCAGTGACCCAGTCAACTATGGCTACACCTTC. It encodes CATSDPVNYGYTF.

The chain couples TRBV2 to TRBJ2-7; a possible D gene is TRBD2 (6 bases). Germline values: CDR1 SNHLY, CDR2 FYNNEI. The CDR3 spans 14 residues. The V end lost 6 bases, the J end lost 0 bases, and 12 bases lay between the germline ends. The CDR3 DNA sequence: TGTGCCAGCAGCGGTGGACTACGCTCCTACGAGCAGTACTTC. Translating gives CASSGGLRSYEQYF.

In DNA form, the CDR3 reads TGTGCCAGCAGTCCTATTATTGGCACCGGGGAGCTGTTTTTT. This codes for CASSPIIGTGELFF. This chain uses TRBV27 with TRBJ2-2; D is undetermined. The V and J ends lost 5 bases and 4 bases respectively, with 11 bases between them. The V gene's germline CDR1 is MNHEY and CDR2 SMNVEV (reference sequence). CDR3 length equals 14 residues.

The chain combines TRBV6-1 with TRBJ1-5; D is uncertain. The germline V gene has CDR1 MNHNS and CDR2 SASEGT. The CDR3 totals 12 residues. V lost 7 bases and J lost 4, with 8 bases in between. CDR3 in DNA: TGTGCCAGCACGAGGCAGAATCAGCCCCAGCATTTT. The encoded protein is CASTRQNQPQHF.

This clonotype has a count of ten or more. V and J are TRBV30 and TRBJ1-5, with a tentative D call TRBD1 (5 bases). V lost 0 bases and J 7 bases, leaving 16 bases between the germline ends. The CDR3 consists of 15 residues. Germline lookup yields CDR1 GTSNPN and CDR2 SVGIG (reference sequence). In DNA, the CDR3 is TGTGCCTGGAGTGTACTTAGGGGCTCGGGGCAGCCCCAGCATTTT. It translates to CAWSVLRGSGQPQHF.

This clonotype occurred many times. The chain links TRBV20-1 to TRBJ2-7; either TRBD1 or TRBD2 may fit D (6 bases each). V gave up 0 bases and J gave up 2 bases, with 11 bases separating them. CDR1 is DFQATT, CDR2 SNEGSKA, per germline (reference sequence). This CDR3 region has 14 residues. The CDR3 region is CSARDRGAPYEQYF. The CDR3 nucleotides are TGCAGTGCTAGAGATAGGGGGGCCCCCTACGAGCAGTACTTC.